This T cell receptor beta chain was recorded in a study of CXCR3-negative and CXCR3-positive naive CD8 T cells. Overall study findings and caveats: It was found that naive subsets had comparable surface CD5, and TCR strength was inferred from TRB CDR3 properties. Memory cells differed in TRBV-TRBJ usage, but naive CXCR3-negative and CXCR3-positive cells had similar usage. Higher TRB CDR3 hydrophobicity marked CXCR3-positive naive cells relative to CXCR3-negative naive cells.

The CDR3 spans 16 residues. Germline V lookup: CDR1 ENHRY, CDR2 SYGVKD. TRB cDNA was prepared as libraries by UMI-labeled 5' RACE. TCRdb re-called the 5' RACE reads; one entry per CDR3 protein, DNA not given. This repertoire includes under 150,000 distinct CDR3 sequences. Researchers sorted about 300,000 cells of each CD8+ T cell subset in triplicate. Of note for this clonotype: Antigen specificity is unknown.

The sequenced sample was naive CXCR3+ CD8+ T cells from blood. Subset meaning: CD45RO-CCR7+CD27+CD95- naive CD8+ T cells expressing CXCR3 (TNR3+). This TCR came from a human donor in good health. Some clones in this sample may be carry-over from other donors' samples. The chain links TRBV10-3 to TRBJ2-1; without DNA, the TCRdb call of TRBD2 cannot be checked. The CDR3 loop is CAIRELAGGPNNEQFF.